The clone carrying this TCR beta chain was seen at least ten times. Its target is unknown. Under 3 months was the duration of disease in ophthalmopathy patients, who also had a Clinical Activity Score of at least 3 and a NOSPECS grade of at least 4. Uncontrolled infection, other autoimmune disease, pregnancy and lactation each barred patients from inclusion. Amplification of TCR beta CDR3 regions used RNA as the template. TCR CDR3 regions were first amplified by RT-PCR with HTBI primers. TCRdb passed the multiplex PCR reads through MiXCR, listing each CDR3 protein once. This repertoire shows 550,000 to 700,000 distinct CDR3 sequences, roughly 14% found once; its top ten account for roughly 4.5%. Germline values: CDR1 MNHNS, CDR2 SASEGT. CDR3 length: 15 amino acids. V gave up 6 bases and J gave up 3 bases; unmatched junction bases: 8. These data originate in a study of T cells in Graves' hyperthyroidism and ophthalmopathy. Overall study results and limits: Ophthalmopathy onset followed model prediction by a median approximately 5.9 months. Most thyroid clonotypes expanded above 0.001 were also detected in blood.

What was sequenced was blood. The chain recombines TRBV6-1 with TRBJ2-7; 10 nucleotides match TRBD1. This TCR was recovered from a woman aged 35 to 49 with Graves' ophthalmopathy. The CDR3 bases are TGTGCCAGCAGCCAGGACAGGGGGTCTGTCTACGAGCAGTACTTC. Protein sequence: CASSQDRGSVYEQYF.